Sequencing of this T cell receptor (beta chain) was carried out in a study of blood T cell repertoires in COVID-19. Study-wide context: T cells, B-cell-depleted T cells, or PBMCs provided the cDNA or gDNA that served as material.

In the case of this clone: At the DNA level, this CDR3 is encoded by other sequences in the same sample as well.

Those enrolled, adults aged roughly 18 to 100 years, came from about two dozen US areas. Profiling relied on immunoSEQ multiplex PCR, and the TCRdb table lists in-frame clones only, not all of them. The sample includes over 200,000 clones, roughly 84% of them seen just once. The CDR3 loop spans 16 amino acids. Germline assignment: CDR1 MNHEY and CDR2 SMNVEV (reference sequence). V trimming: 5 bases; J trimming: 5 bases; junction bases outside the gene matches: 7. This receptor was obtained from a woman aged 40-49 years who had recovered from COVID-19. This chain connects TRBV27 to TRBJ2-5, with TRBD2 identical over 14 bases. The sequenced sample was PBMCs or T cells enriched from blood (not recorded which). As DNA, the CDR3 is TGTGCCAGCAGTCCAGGGACTAGCGGGAGAATTGAGACCCAGTACTTC. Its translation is CASSPGTSGRIETQYF.